This T cell receptor (beta chain) was sequenced during a study of T cell responses to AZD1222 COVID-19 vaccine. Points from the study as a whole: It was only after the peak T cell response that any repertoires were sampled.

On this clone itself: Its specificity is not known.

Libraries were prepared by immunoSEQ multiplex PCR; TCRdb keeps only in-frame clonotypes and omits some of them. The table includes 110,000 or so clones, 88% detected once. The CDR3 is 12 amino acids. Germline values: CDR1 GTSNPN, CDR2 SVGIG (reference sequence). V was cut by 4 bases and J by 3 bases, with 7 bases left in between. The V call is TRBV30, the J call TRBJ1-5, with a tentative D call TRBD1 (5 bases). This specimen consisted of peripheral blood, obtained 28 days after the second AZD1222 dose. The clonotype comes from an adult who received the AZD1222 COVID-19 vaccine. In nucleotides, the CDR3 is TGTGCCTGGAAGGGGAACAATCAGCCCCAGCATTTT. This encodes CAWKGNNQPQHF.